This paragraph reports one T cell receptor (beta chain). Its antigen remains unknown. Each cell subset's genomic DNA was divided evenly among several immunoSEQ plates. Libraries were prepared by immunoSEQ multiplex PCR; TCRdb keeps only in-frame clonotypes and omits some of them. The data contain around 2,100,000 clones, about 95% of them singletons. The sample originates from a study of shared clonotypes between healthy human individuals. Study-wide context: Three plates each covered CD4 naive and memory; CD8 naive two, CD8 memory one. Findings and limits, study-wide: Among donors, the sharing of clonotypes was expected to be influenced by sequencing depth. Lower generation probabilities were found for non-shared clonotypes than for those shared by all four donors.

Terminally differentiated effector memory CD45RA+ cells were excluded by CCR7 positive selection of CD45RO-negative cells. CDR3 length equals 15 residues. Germline CDR1 LGHNA, CDR2 YSLEER. Trimming pared 0 bases from V and 2 bases from J, leaving 10 bases between. The rearrangement links TRBV4-3 to TRBJ2-5; D may be TRBD1 (5 bases). This clonotype was sampled from a man younger than 35 in good health. Material for sequencing was naive CD8+ T cells sorted from blood. This chain's CDR3 is CASSQDGAAQETQYF. DNA of the CDR3: TGCGCCAGCAGCCAAGATGGGGCGGCACAAGAGACCCAGTACTTC.